This T cell receptor (beta chain) originates from a study of blood T cell repertoires in COVID-19 (dated by TCRdb to 2020 to 2021). A note on the overall study: Samples from collaborators originated in the United States, Italy and Spain and spanned both the acute and convalescent phases of COVID-19. The prospective study material was composed of cDNA or gDNA derived from T cells, B-cell-depleted T cells, or PBMCs. The dataset comprised deeply sampled blood TCRbeta repertoires from subjects exposed to, actively infected with, or recovered from COVID-19. The repertoires were made available in a free public database intended to serve as a resource for research on the immune response to SARS-CoV-2. Samples came from the ongoing ImmuneRACE study (first 160 participants) plus 1,254 subjects from 6 global collaborators. A de-identified subject ID, COVID-19 status, age in years and sex were almost always included in the sample metadata. Where available, HLA class I and class II types were obtained from metadata supplied by the sample provider rather than from assay-based typing. The research as a whole found: The quantity of clinical and demographic metadata differed by source and by participant and was supplied without curation.

With respect to this clone: The antigen it recognizes is unknown. Per-base quality was not reported, and no clone a single base away is much larger than it.

The V and J ends are trimmed by 10 bases and 0 bases, leaving 12 bases between them. For CDR1 and CDR2, the germline V gene (reference sequence) lists MNHEY and SMNVEV. The CDR3 sequence holds 14 residues, the cysteine and phenylalanine included. The only DNA kept is the CDR3, 42 bases in frame from the first base. TCRbeta CDR3 regions were amplified from genomic DNA using the immunoSEQ Assay, a bias-controlled multiplex PCR. The study's processing was this. Nucleated cell counts per sample were estimated from amplification of reference gene primers within the assay. Sequence reads were collapsed and filtered to measure the absolute abundance of every unique TCRbeta CDR3 rearrangement. For each sample, productive Simpson clonality was calculated as the square root of Simpson's diversity index over productive rearrangements. TCRdb provides this immuneACCESS table in a form limited to in-frame rearrangements. Some clones are lacking; in checked studies, under half of them reflect an unresolved V gene, and why the rest are absent is not known. V and J calls and clone size follow that table, whereas D and trimming were derived from the DNA. Counted in this sample were about 190,000 clones; 70% to 90% of them appeared once. The leading ten clones occupy 2.1% of the sample.

The collaborating institutions used their own protocols to collect whole blood in K2EDTA tubes. Collaborator samples were shipped for TCRbeta analysis as frozen whole blood, isolated PBMCs, or DNA extracted from either sample type. Sequenced sample: peripheral blood. The rearranged chain carries TRBV27 and TRBJ2-2; TRBD2 is a weak D gene call, 5 bases matching. The sequence was obtained from a man between 65 and 85 years old with active or convalescent COVID-19. The CDR3 in this case is CATRRRPNTGELFF. The bases are TGTGCCACCAGGAGGAGGCCGAACACCGGGGAGCTGTTTTTT.